These 30 T cell receptor beta chains came from one sample sequenced in a study of T cell repertoires in cytomegalovirus infection. Their specific antigens are unknown. TCRdb fed the reads into MiXCR, producing one record per CDR3 protein. Among some 920,000 distinct CDR3 sequences listed, less than 40% were seen once. The sequencing used cultured CD8+ T cells from PBMCs, collected from culture after CMV antigen stimulation. The receptors come from a human donor in good health (CMV status not recorded). Some clones in this sample may be carry-over from other donors' samples.

Only a few counts were recorded for this clonotype. The V call is TRBV6-5, the J call TRBJ1-4; possible D gene TRBD1, 5 bases. Germline V gene lookup returns CDR1 MNHEY and CDR2 SVGAGI. V was shortened by 4 bases and J by 4 bases, with 16 bases between the two germline ends. The CDR3 has 16 residues. CDR3: CASSSLIPGSNEKLFF. The CDR3 DNA is TGTGCCAGCAGTTCCCTAATCCCAGGGAGTAATGAAAAACTGTTTTTT.

This clonotype was counted a few times. The chain couples TRBV6-6 to TRBJ1-2; D gene unclear. The CDR3 has 13 residues. Germline V lookup: CDR1 MNHNY, CDR2 SVGAGI (reference sequence). Trimming stripped 8 bases from V and 4 bases from J, with 14 bases between. The CDR3 DNA sequence: TGTGCCAGCGGGCCCGACGAAGGCTATGGCTACACCTTC. Translated, it gives CASGPDEGYGYTF.

CDR3 in amino acids: CASTLIGLSGTGELFF. The DNA of the CDR3 is TGTGCCAGCACCCTAATTGGGCTTTCGGGGACTGGGGAGCTGTTTTTT. The chain employs TRBV6-2 or TRBV6-3 and TRBJ2-2; possibly TRBD2 for D (6 bases). Germline-derived CDR1 and CDR2 are MNHEY and SVGEGT. The CDR3 totals 16 residues. V was trimmed by 7 bases and J by 8 bases, leaving 23 bases between them.

The chain combines TRBV7-9 with TRBJ2-7; tentatively, D is TRBD1 or TRBD2 (5 bases each). CDR3 length equals 17 residues. Deletions cut 8 bases from V and 9 bases from J, with 32 bases between. From germline, CDR1 is SEHNR and CDR2 FQNEAQ (reference sequence). The CDR3 sequence is CASSYQEGSGTHDGQYF. The CDR3 nucleotides read TGTGCCAGCTCGTATCAAGAGGGGTCGGGGACCCATGACGGGCAGTACTTC. The complete variable domain, with remaining parts taken from reference TRBV7-9 and TRBJ2-7, reads DTGVSQNPRHKITKRGQNVTFRCDPISEHNRLYWYRQTLGQGPEFLTYFQNEAQLEKSRLLSDRFSAERPKGSFSTLEIQRTEQGDSAMYLCASSYQEGSGTHDGQYFGPGTRLTVT.

This clonotype was counted between two and nine times. V usage is TRBV7-2 and J usage is TRBJ2-7; no firm D call. CDR1 SGHTA and CDR2 FQGNSA come from the germline V gene. V shed 5 bases and J shed 3 bases, with 11 bases lying between them. This CDR3 has 13 residues. The CDR3 DNA sequence: TGTGCCAGCAGCCCTGGTATAGGCTACGAGCAGTACTTC. Translated: CASSPGIGYEQYF.

The table lists this clonotype with a few counts. The chain recombines TRBV27 with TRBJ1-5; the match to TRBD1 covers 10 bases. This CDR3 has 15 amino acids. The germline gives CDR1 MNHEY, CDR2 SMNVEV (reference sequence). The V segment lost 4 bases and the J segment 5 bases; nucleotides outside the gene matches: 5. The CDR3 coding sequence is TGTGCCAGCAGTTCCGGACAGGGGGTCGATCAGCCCCAGCATTTT. It yields the protein CASSSGQGVDQPQHF.

The chain employs TRBV27 and TRBJ2-5; D is perhaps TRBD2 (7 bases). The V end lost 5 bases, the J end lost 2 bases, and 15 bases lay between the germline ends. Germline V gene data show CDR1 as MNHEY and CDR2 as SMNVEV (reference sequence). This CDR3 comprises 15 residues. The CDR3 region has the DNA TGTGCCAGCAGTATGCGGGGGCGAGAGCAAGAGACCCAGTACTTC. It yields the protein CASSMRGREQETQYF.

This clonotype was detected only a few times. This chain connects TRBV6-1 to TRBJ2-7, with 7 nucleotides matching TRBD1. CDR3 length: 17 amino acids. Germline V lookup: CDR1 MNHNS, CDR2 SASEGT. J lost 2 bases, V lost 1 base, and 11 bases had no gene match. The CDR3 bases are TGTGCCAGCAGTGAAGGGGACAGACAAAGACCACCCTACGAGCAGTACTTC. Its protein product is CASSEGDRQRPPYEQYF.

The chain employs TRBV7-9 and TRBJ1-2; D is unresolved. The CDR3 is 16 residues long. Trimming stripped 4 bases from V and 8 bases from J, with 23 bases between. Germline V gene sequence: CDR1 SEHNR, CDR2 FQNEAQ (reference sequence). The CDR3 region has the DNA TGTGCCAGCAGCTCCTCTAGTGGCCCTTTAGTTTACGGCTACACCTTC. Amino acid sequence: CASSSSSGPLVYGYTF.

Comment on this clonotype: A much larger clone is a single base away; this may be a read error. The chain carries TRBV12-3 or TRBV12-4 and TRBJ2-3; TRBD1 aligns across 10 bases. The CDR3 runs 18 residues. This CDR3 reads CTSLRGQGNFDRTDTQYF. CDR3 in DNA: TGTACCAGCCTTAGGGGACAGGGGAATTTTGACCGCACAGATACGCAGTATTTT.

This clonotype showed up many times. The V and J genes are TRBV7-9 and TRBJ2-7; D tentatively fits TRBD1 or TRBD2 (5 bases each). Per germline, CDR1 SEHNR and CDR2 FQNEAQ (reference sequence). The CDR3 has 11 amino acids. V lost 3 bases, J lost 7 bases, and 7 bases lay in between. The CDR3 is CASSLGPEQYF. In DNA, the CDR3 is TGTGCCAGCAGCTTGGGACCGGAGCAGTACTTC.

This clonotype appeared many times. This chain links TRBV28 with TRBJ2-1; TRBD2 agrees at 9 bases. CDR1 is MDHEN and CDR2 is SYDVKM in the germline V gene. V gave up 5 bases and J gave up 7 bases; unmatched junction bases: 9. The CDR3 consists of 15 residues. CDR3 amino acids: CASSPMGLAGNEQFF. The DNA for the CDR3 is TGTGCCAGCAGTCCCATGGGACTAGCTGGTAATGAGCAGTTCTTC.

The V and J genes are TRBV7-6 and TRBJ2-5; 12 bases are shared with TRBD2. The CDR3 is 17 amino acids. CDR1 and CDR2 (germline): SGHVS, FNYEAQ. The J segment lost 7 bases and the V segment lost 5 bases, leaving 14 bases of the junction unmatched. DNA of the CDR3: TGTGCCAGCAGCGCCGGACTAGCGGGGAAAACAAGGGGGACCCAGTACTTC. Protein sequence: CASSAGLAGKTRGTQYF.

The J gene is TRBJ1-6, the V gene TRBV29-1, with TRBD1 as a possible D gene (6 bases). Germline V lookup: CDR1 SQVTM, CDR2 ANQGSEA. Trimming removed 7 bases at V and 5 bases at J, with 15 bases between. This CDR3 spans 14 amino acids. The CDR3 nucleotides are TGCAGCGCCCGGGTTGGGGGCAATAATTCACCCCTCCACTTT. Protein: CSARVGGNNSPLHF.

The chain uses TRBV6-1 and TRBJ1-2, with 9 bases lining up with TRBD1. The length of the CDR3 is 14 residues. Germline assignment: CDR1 MNHNS and CDR2 SASEGT. The junction had 4 bases not matched to a gene; V was cut back by 2 bases and J by 6 bases. The CDR3 DNA sequence: TGTGCCAGCAGTGAAACAGGGGGCCTAAATGGCTACACCTTC. Encoded protein: CASSETGGLNGYTF.

J is TRBJ2-7 and V is TRBV15; D is unresolved. V lost 5 bases, J lost 2 bases, and 13 bases lay in between. Per the germline V gene, CDR1 is LNHNV and CDR2 is YYDKDF (reference sequence). This CDR3 region has 14 residues. CDR3 DNA sequence: TGTGCCACCAGCCGAGGAGACAACACCTACGAGCAGTACTTC. Its translation is CATSRGDNTYEQYF.

The chain couples TRBV6-6 to TRBJ1-1, with D possibly matching TRBD1 (5 bases). This CDR3 region has 14 residues. V lost 6 bases and J lost 4, with 15 bases in between. Germline-derived CDR1 and CDR2 are MNHNY and SVGAGI (reference sequence). CDR3 region: CASSLSGAFTEAFF. CDR3 in DNA: TGTGCCAGCAGCCTCTCCGGGGCCTTCACTGAAGCTTTCTTT.

At least ten counts were recorded for this clonotype. The chain carries TRBV27 and TRBJ1-1; perhaps TRBD1 as D (5 bases). Trimming removed 3 bases from V and 6 bases from J, with 14 bases in between. This CDR3 is 14 amino acids long. The germline CDR1 and CDR2 sequences are MNHEY and SMNVEV (reference sequence). The CDR3 spells CASSFLGGGSEAFF. For the CDR3, the DNA is TGTGCCAGCAGTTTTCTGGGGGGTGGATCTGAAGCTTTCTTT.

The chain links TRBV6-1 to TRBJ1-1, with D possibly matching TRBD1 (6 bases). The CDR3 loop spans 14 amino acids. The germline V and J ends were trimmed by 5 bases and 3 bases, with 13 bases remaining between them. Germline lookup yields CDR1 MNHNS and CDR2 SASEGT. The CDR3 sequence: CASSKLDSYTEAFF. CDR3 nucleotide sequence: TGTGCCAGCAGTAAACTGGACAGCTACACTGAAGCTTTCTTT.

V and J are TRBV12-3 or TRBV12-4 and TRBJ2-3; 7 bases fit TRBD2. The CDR3 covers 16 residues. J lost 0 bases, V lost 2 bases, and 5 bases had no gene match. CDR3 sequence (DNA): TGTGCCAGCAGTTTATATGCGGGGGATAGCACAGATACGCAGTATTTT. This gives the protein CASSLYAGDSTDTQYF.

This clonotype came up many times. The V gene is TRBV7-2, the J gene TRBJ2-7, with D unclear. The germline V and J ends were trimmed by 2 bases and 3 bases, with 8 bases remaining between them. Germline V gene data show CDR1 as SGHTA and CDR2 as FQGNSA. This CDR3 spans 13 amino acids. CDR3 region: CASSLHDGYEQYF. In DNA, the CDR3 is TGTGCCAGCAGCTTACATGACGGCTACGAGCAGTACTTC. The full variable domain, with the rest looked up from reference TRBV7-2 and TRBJ2-7, is GAGVSQSPSNKVTEKGKDVELRCDPISGHTALYWYRQSLGQGLEFLIYFQGNSAPDKSGLPSDRFSAERTGGSVSTLTIQRTQQEDSAVYLCASSLHDGYEQYFGPGTRLTVT.

J is TRBJ1-1 and V is TRBV4-1; 8 bases map to TRBD1. Germline trimming cut 3 bases from V and 5 bases from J; bases unmatched to any gene: 8. This CDR3 is built from 15 residues. The V gene's germline CDR1 is MGHRA and CDR2 YSYEKL. The CDR3 nucleotides read TGCGCCAGCAGCCACGATGGACAGGGAGGAACTGAAGCTTTCTTT. It is translated as CASSHDGQGGTEAFF.

This chain connects TRBV27 to TRBJ1-6; 8 bases line up with TRBD1. CDR3 size: 18 residues. V was pared by 2 bases and J by 2 bases, with 8 bases of the junction left unmatched. From germline, CDR1 is MNHEY and CDR2 SMNVEV (reference sequence). The CDR3 protein is CASSLGRDRRAYNSPLHF. DNA for the CDR3: TGTGCCAGCAGTTTAGGCAGGGACAGGAGAGCCTATAATTCACCCCTCCACTTT.

The chain links TRBV4-1 to TRBJ1-6; 9 bases map to TRBD1. V lost 5 bases and J lost 9; bases outside the gene matches: 5. In germline, CDR1 is MGHRA, CDR2 YSYEKL. This CDR3 contains 14 residues. The CDR3 DNA reads as TGCGCCAGCAGCTTCACAGGGGGCGGTTCACCCCTCCACTTT. As protein: CASSFTGGGSPLHF.

This sequence joins TRBV7-4 and TRBJ1-1, with D perhaps TRBD1 (6 bases). Germline V CDR1 and CDR2: SGHVT, SQSDAQ. V lost 5 bases and J 0 bases, leaving 19 bases between the germline ends. This CDR3 spans 17 amino acids. The CDR3 region is CASSPFWTEDMNTEAFF. CDR3 sequence (DNA): TGTGCCAGCAGCCCCTTTTGGACAGAAGACATGAACACTGAAGCTTTCTTT.

This clonotype has a handful of counts. The chain uses TRBV6-5 and TRBJ1-2; D is undetermined. V lost 3 bases to trimming and J lost 8 bases, with 13 bases between them. Germline V gene sequence: CDR1 MNHEY, CDR2 SVGAGI. The CDR3 spans 13 residues. The CDR3 is CASSYYRGQGYTF. In DNA, the CDR3 is TGTGCCAGCAGTTATTACCGGGGTCAGGGCTACACCTTC.

V is TRBV6-6 and J is TRBJ1-2; D unresolved. V was pared by 10 bases and J by 6 bases, with 9 bases between. The CDR3 contains 10 residues. Germline V gene data show CDR1 as MNHNY and CDR2 as SVGAGI (reference sequence). This CDR3 is CATRTDGYTF. In nucleotides, the CDR3 is TGTGCCACCCGAACGGATGGCTACACCTTC.

About this clonotype itself: A much bigger clone sits one base away, suggesting this may be a read error. V usage is TRBV7-6 and J usage is TRBJ1-5, with D unclear. Germline CDR1 reads SGHVS; CDR2 reads FNYEAQ. Trimming stripped 2 bases from V and 0 bases from J, with 14 bases between. The CDR3 is made up of 17 amino acids. The CDR3, as DNA: TGTGCCAGCAGCTTAAATGGCGGTCCATGTAGCAATCAGCCCCAGCATTTT. Residues: CASSLNGGPCSNQPQHF.

The chain joins TRBV5-1 to TRBJ1-6; D not certain. The germline V and J ends were trimmed by 0 bases and 6 bases, with 10 bases remaining between them. CDR1 SGHRS and CDR2 YFSETQ come from the germline V gene. The CDR3 consists of 15 residues. CDR3 protein: CASSLGRGVNSPLHF. In DNA, the CDR3 is TGCGCCAGCAGCTTGGGACGGGGTGTTAATTCACCCCTCCACTTT.

In this sample, this clonotype turned up a few times. This chain connects TRBV7-9 to TRBJ2-1; no definite D call. The V gene's germline CDR1 is SEHNR and CDR2 FQNEAQ (reference sequence). V lost 1 base, J lost 8 bases, and 15 bases lay in between. This CDR3 spans 15 amino acids. The CDR3 protein is CASSLGYGDADEQFF. CDR3 sequence (DNA): TGTGCCAGCAGCTTAGGTTATGGGGATGCGGATGAGCAGTTCTTC. Combining the CDR3 with reference TRBV7-9 and TRBJ2-1 gives the whole variable domain DTGVSQNPRHKITKRGQNVTFRCDPISEHNRLYWYRQTLGQGPEFLTYFQNEAQLEKSRLLSDRFSAERPKGSFSTLEIQRTEQGDSAMYLCASSLGYGDADEQFFGPGTRLTVL.